These 20 T cell receptor beta chains were sequenced from one sample in a study of blood T cell repertoires in COVID-19. Profiling relied on immunoSEQ multiplex PCR, and the TCRdb table lists in-frame clones only, not all of them. The sample has 200,000 to 250,000 clones; roughly 85% are singletons. The sample consisted of peripheral blood. Receptors were obtained from a young woman who had recovered from COVID-19.

This sequence joins TRBV28 and TRBJ1-2; a possible D gene is TRBD1 (6 bases). This CDR3 has 13 amino acids. The germline V gene has CDR1 MDHEN and CDR2 SYDVKM. V shed 6 bases and J shed 4 bases, with 12 bases lying between them. The CDR3 loop reads CASRAGTIYGYTF. The CDR3 DNA follows: TGTGCCAGCAGAGCCGGGACAATCTATGGCTACACCTTC.

The V gene is TRBV19, the J gene TRBJ1-2; no definite D call. Trimming pared 4 bases from V and 5 bases from J, leaving 14 bases between. The CDR3 runs 14 residues. The V gene's germline CDR1 is LNHDA and CDR2 SQIVND (reference sequence). CDR3 coding DNA: TGTGCCAGTAGTAATAGTCTGGGAGCTTATGGCTACACCTTC. Its translation is CASSNSLGAYGYTF.

The rearrangement uses TRBV7-6 and TRBJ2-1; TRBD1 matches 10 bases. The V segment lost 3 bases and the J segment 6 bases; nucleotides outside the gene matches: 11. The CDR3 is 17 residues long. Per germline, CDR1 SGHVS and CDR2 FNYEAQ. CDR3 protein: CASSFPAGTGASNEQFF. For the CDR3, the DNA is TGTGCCAGCAGCTTCCCTGCCGGGACAGGGGCTTCCAATGAGCAGTTCTTC.

This clone was detected once. V is TRBV9 and J is TRBJ2-7; D is ambiguous. Germline CDR1 SGDLS, CDR2 YYNGEE. V lost 2 bases to trimming and J lost 1 base, with 10 bases between them. The CDR3 has 14 residues. The CDR3 sequence is CASSVGLVSYEQYF. Written as DNA, the CDR3 is TGTGCCAGCAGCGTGGGCCTGGTGTCCTACGAGCAGTACTTC.

The chain has TRBV3-1 (or the pseudogene TRBV3-2) and TRBJ2-1; possible D gene TRBD2, 10 bases. The CDR3 spans 23 residues. Germline CDR1 LGHDT, CDR2 YNNKEL (reference sequence). The germline V and J ends were trimmed by 2 bases and 3 bases, with 35 bases remaining between them. The CDR3 nucleotides read TGTGCCAGCAGCCAAAGGGACAGGGTAGGGTCGCTAGCGGGAGAATTGCTCTACAATGAGCAGTTCTTC. The encoded protein is CASSQRDRVGSLAGELLYNEQFF.

The chain joins TRBV4-1 to TRBJ1-4; D is perhaps TRBD1 (5 bases). The CDR3 has 15 amino acids. Between the trimmed V and J ends, which lost 4 bases and 8 bases, there was a span of 17 bases. Germline V gene sequence: CDR1 MGHRA, CDR2 YSYEKL. CDR3 nucleotides: TGCGCCAGCAGCCCGCCCCGCCAGGGAAGCGAAAAACTGTTTTTT. Translation: CASSPPRQGSEKLFF.

This clone was seen only once. This chain uses TRBV19 with TRBJ2-1; D is possibly TRBD2 (6 bases). The CDR3 is 15 amino acids. The germline CDR1 and CDR2 sequences are LNHDA and SQIVND (reference sequence). V shed 10 bases and J shed 0 bases, with 16 bases lying between them. This chain's CDR3 is CATRASASSYNEQFF. The CDR3 nucleotides read TGTGCCACCCGTGCTAGCGCCAGCTCCTACAATGAGCAGTTCTTC. Variable domain in full (rest from reference TRBV19 and TRBJ2-1): DGGITQSPKYLFRKEGQNVTLSCEQNLNHDAMYWYRQDPGQGLRLIYYSQIVNDFQKGDIAEGYSVSREKKESFPLTVTSAQKNPTAFYLCATRASASSYNEQFFGPGTRLTVL.

This clone occurred once. A read error may account for a junction end that differs from germline. J is TRBJ2-2 and V is TRBV4-3, with a possible D match to TRBD2 (5 bases). The V gene's germline CDR1 is LGHNA and CDR2 YSLEER. This CDR3 has 14 residues. The CDR3 DNA reads TGCGCCAGCAGGCAAGCGGTCCTCACCGGGGAGCTGTTTTTT. As protein: CASRQAVLTGELFF.

Here the CDR3 reads CASSEGSGDTQYF. CDR3 nucleotide sequence: TGTGCCAGCAGTGAAGGGTCGGGGGATACGCAGTATTTT. This chain uses TRBV25-1 with TRBJ2-3, with a weak D call TRBD2 (5 bases). This CDR3 is built from 13 residues. Trimming removed 2 bases from V and 6 bases from J, with 9 bases in between. Looked up from germline, CDR1 is MGHDK and CDR2 is SYGVNS.

The chain has TRBV6-2 or TRBV6-3 and TRBJ2-7, with D tentatively TRBD2 (6 bases). This CDR3 is built from 15 residues. V was clipped by 2 bases and J by 7 bases, with 18 bases between them. Looked up from germline, CDR1 is MNHEY and CDR2 is SVGEGT. The CDR3 reads CASSYIWRGEREQYF. Here the CDR3 DNA reads TGTGCCAGCAGTTACATCTGGCGGGGCGAGAGGGAGCAGTACTTC.

The V call is TRBV5-4, the J call TRBJ2-7, with TRBD1 identical over 8 bases. The CDR3 is 13 amino acids. The J segment lost 4 bases and the V segment lost 3 bases, leaving 3 bases of the junction unmatched. CDR1 SGHNT and CDR2 YYREEE come from the germline V gene (reference sequence). CDR3 residues: CASSSDRGYEQYF. As DNA, the CDR3 is TGTGCCAGCAGCTCAGACAGGGGATACGAGCAGTACTTC. Combining the CDR3 with reference TRBV5-4 and TRBJ2-7 gives the whole variable domain ETGVTQSPTHLIKTRGQQVTLRCSSQSGHNTVSWYQQALGQGPQFIFQYYREEENGRGNFPPRFSGLQFPNYSSELNVNALELDDSALYLCASSSDRGYEQYFGPGTRLTVT.

This clone was detected only a few times. The rearrangement links TRBV19 to TRBJ2-1; a weak D match, TRBD2 (6 bases). Germline V gene data show CDR1 as LNHDA and CDR2 as SQIVND (reference sequence). V lost 3 bases and J lost 10, with 19 bases in between. The CDR3 covers 15 residues. The DNA of the CDR3 is TGTGCCAGTAGTATCGGGAGAGGACTATTCTGGGAGCAGTTCTTC. Translated, it gives CASSIGRGLFWEQFF.

With respect to this clone: The same CDR3 also results from other DNA sequences found in this sample. The chain uses TRBV6-2 or TRBV6-3 and TRBJ2-7; 9 nucleotides match TRBD2. Trimming cost V 2 bases and J 3 bases; bases outside gene matches: 2. The CDR3 sequence is 14 residues long. Germline assignment: CDR1 MNHEY and CDR2 SVGEGT. This CDR3 reads CASSYGAGGYEQYF. CDR3 DNA: TGTGCCAGCAGTTACGGAGCGGGAGGCTACGAGCAGTACTTC.

This clone has a single count. The J gene is TRBJ2-1, the V gene TRBV19; no definite D call. CDR3 length: 14 amino acids. Germline V gene sequence: CDR1 LNHDA, CDR2 SQIVND (reference sequence). Trimming removed 6 bases at V and 0 bases at J, with 9 bases between. The CDR3 is CASSPMSSYNEQFF. As DNA, the CDR3 is TGTGCCAGTAGCCCTATGAGCTCCTACAATGAGCAGTTCTTC.

The chain links TRBV27 to TRBJ1-6, with D perhaps TRBD1 (5 bases). Germline CDR1 reads MNHEY; CDR2 reads SMNVEV (reference sequence). Deletions cut 2 bases from V and 8 bases from J, with 16 bases between. The CDR3 extends over 16 amino acids. The CDR3 sequence is CASSLGGSGSHSPLHF. The CDR3 nucleotides read TGTGCCAGCAGTTTAGGGGGGAGCGGGAGCCATTCACCCCTCCACTTT.

The genes are TRBV3-1 (or the pseudogene TRBV3-2) and TRBJ2-2, with TRBD2 matching over 7 bases. J gave up 4 bases and V 5 bases, and 7 bases lay outside the gene matches. Germline CDR1 reads LGHDT; CDR2 reads YNNKEL (reference sequence). CDR3 size: 15 residues. CDR3 nucleotides: TGTGCCAGCAGCTTCCGACTAGCCAGCACCGGGGAGCTGTTTTTT. Amino acid sequence: CASSFRLASTGELFF.

The CDR3 DNA sequence: TGTGCCTGGAGTGTGCCAGGGAACACTGAAGCTTTCTTT. Protein: CAWSVPGNTEAFF. The chain combines TRBV30 with TRBJ1-1; D is undetermined. CDR1 GTSNPN and CDR2 SVGIG come from the germline V gene (reference sequence). V was cut by 0 bases and J by 1 base, with 6 bases left in between. The CDR3 is 13 amino acids.

This clone was seen a single time. The chain links TRBV7-3 to TRBJ2-2, with 7 bases lining up with TRBD1. This CDR3 region has 16 residues. The germline CDR1 and CDR2 sequences are SGHTA and FQGTGA. Unmatched junction bases numbered 6, after V lost 5 bases and J lost 0 bases. The CDR3 reads CASSVPQGTNTGELFF. CDR3 nucleotide sequence: TGTGCCAGCAGCGTCCCACAGGGGACGAACACCGGGGAGCTGTTTTTT.

This chain uses TRBV6-5 with TRBJ1-2; TRBD1 might be the D (6 bases). The CDR3 totals 15 residues. Between the trimmed V and J ends, which lost 0 bases and 4 bases, there was a span of 12 bases. Looked up from germline, CDR1 is MNHEY and CDR2 is SVGAGI. The CDR3 loop is CASSYSGTHLYGYTF. The CDR3 DNA sequence: TGTGCCAGCAGTTACTCAGGGACACATCTCTATGGCTACACCTTC.

The rearrangement links TRBV27 to TRBJ2-1; D perhaps matches TRBD1 (6 bases). CDR3 size: 13 residues. The V gene lost 6 bases and the J gene lost 4 bases, with 10 bases spanning the gap. CDR1 MNHEY and CDR2 SMNVEV come from the germline V gene (reference sequence). CDR3 sequence (DNA): TGTGCCAGCAGATGGACAGTTTACAATGAGCAGTTCTTC. Residues: CASRWTVYNEQFF.